This TCR beta chain was captured by sequencing in a study of CD8 T cells in Susac syndrome. An input of about 0.45 to 1 ug of RNA was subjected to reverse transcription using random hexamers. An immunoSEQ multiplex PCR amplified TCR beta CDR3 over 54 Vbeta and 13 Jbeta. TCRdb passed the immunoSEQ multiplex PCR reads through MiXCR, listing each CDR3 protein once. The sample consists of approximately 76,000 distinct CDR3 sequences, 85% to 95% of them appearing once. The CDR3 loop spans 17 amino acids. CDR1 and CDR2 from the germline V gene are SEHNR and FQNEAQ (reference sequence). V lost 5 bases, J lost 6 bases, and 15 bases stayed unmatched. TCR beta sequencing covered blood CD8+ and CD4+ T cells. TEMRA cells were FACS-enriched, and CD8+ and CD4+ T cells were isolated negatively.

This TCR came from a human donor with multiple sclerosis. The chain recombines TRBV7-9 with TRBJ2-7, with 11 bases fitting TRBD1. Sequencing used CD8+ T cells from PBMCs. The CDR3 sequence: CASSARDRGRGGGEQYF. CDR3 bases: TGTGCCAGCAGCGCCCGGGACAGGGGGAGAGGGGGTGGCGAGCAGTACTTC.